This T cell receptor beta chain was captured by sequencing in a study of blood T cell repertoires in COVID-19. This CDR3 comprises 15 residues. Losses at the gene ends were 8 bases for V and 5 bases for J; bases not matched to a gene: 12. Per germline, CDR1 MDHEN and CDR2 SYDVKM. Measured with immunoSEQ multiplex PCR; TCRdb has only the in-frame clones, and not every one. The sample yields roughly 99,000 clones, roughly 90% seen once. The rearrangement links TRBV28 to TRBJ1-1, with 9 bases lining up with TRBD1. This TCR was sampled from a middle-aged man with active or convalescent COVID-19. Sequenced: peripheral blood. The CDR3 is CASSFPDRGATEAFF. DNA for the CDR3: TGTGCCAGCTCTTTCCCCGACAGGGGGGCGACTGAAGCTTTCTTT.